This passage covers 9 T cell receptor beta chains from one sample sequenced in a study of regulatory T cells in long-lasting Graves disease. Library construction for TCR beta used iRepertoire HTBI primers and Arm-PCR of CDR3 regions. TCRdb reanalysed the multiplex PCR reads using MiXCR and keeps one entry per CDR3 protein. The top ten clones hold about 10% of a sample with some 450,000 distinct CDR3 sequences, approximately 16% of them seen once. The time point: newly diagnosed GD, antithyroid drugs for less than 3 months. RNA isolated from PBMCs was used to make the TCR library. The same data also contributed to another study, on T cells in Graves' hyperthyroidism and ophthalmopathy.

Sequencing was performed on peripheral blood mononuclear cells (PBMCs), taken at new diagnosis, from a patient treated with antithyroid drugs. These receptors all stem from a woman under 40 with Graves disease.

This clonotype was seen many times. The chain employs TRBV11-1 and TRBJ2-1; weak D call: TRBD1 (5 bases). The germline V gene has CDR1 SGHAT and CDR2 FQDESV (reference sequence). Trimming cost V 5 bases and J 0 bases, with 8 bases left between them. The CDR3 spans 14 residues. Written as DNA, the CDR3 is TGTGCCAGCAGCCCTGACAGCTCCTACAATGAGCAGTTCTTC. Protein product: CASSPDSSYNEQFF.

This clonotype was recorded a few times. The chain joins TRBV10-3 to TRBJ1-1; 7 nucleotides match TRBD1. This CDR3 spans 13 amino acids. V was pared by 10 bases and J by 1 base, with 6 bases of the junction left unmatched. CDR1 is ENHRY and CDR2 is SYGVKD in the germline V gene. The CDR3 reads CATTTGENTEAFF. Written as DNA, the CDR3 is TGTGCCACCACCACAGGGGAGAACACTGAAGCTTTCTTT.

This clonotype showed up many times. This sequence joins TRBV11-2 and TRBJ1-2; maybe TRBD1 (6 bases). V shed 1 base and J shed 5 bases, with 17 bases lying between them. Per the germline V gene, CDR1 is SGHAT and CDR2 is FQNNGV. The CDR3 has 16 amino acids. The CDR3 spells CASSLVQDSAQYGYTF. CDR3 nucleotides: TGTGCCAGCAGCTTAGTACAGGACAGCGCCCAGTATGGCTACACCTTC.

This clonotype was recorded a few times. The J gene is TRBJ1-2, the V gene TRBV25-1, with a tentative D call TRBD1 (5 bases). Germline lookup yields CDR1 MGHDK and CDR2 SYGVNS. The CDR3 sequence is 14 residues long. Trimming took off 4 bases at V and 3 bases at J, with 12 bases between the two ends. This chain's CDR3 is CASSASTDYYGYTF. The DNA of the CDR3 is TGTGCCAGCAGTGCTTCGACAGACTACTATGGCTACACCTTC.

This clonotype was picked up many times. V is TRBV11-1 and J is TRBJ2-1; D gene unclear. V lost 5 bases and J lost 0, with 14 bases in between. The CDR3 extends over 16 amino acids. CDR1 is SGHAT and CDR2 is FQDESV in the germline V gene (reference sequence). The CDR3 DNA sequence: TGTGCCAGCAGCCCCCAGAGTGTCAGCTCCTACAATGAGCAGTTCTTC. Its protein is CASSPQSVSSYNEQFF. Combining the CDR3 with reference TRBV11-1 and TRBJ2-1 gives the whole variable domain EAEVAQSPRYKITEKSQAVAFWCDPISGHATLYWYRQILGQGPELLVQFQDESVVDDSQLPKDRFSAERLKGVDSTLKIQPAELGDSAMYLCASSPQSVSSYNEQFFGPGTRLTVL.

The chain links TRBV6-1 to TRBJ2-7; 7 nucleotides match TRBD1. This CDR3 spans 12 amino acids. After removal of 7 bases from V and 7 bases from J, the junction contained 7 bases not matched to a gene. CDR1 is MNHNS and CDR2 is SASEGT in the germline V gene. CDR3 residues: CASTDRVGEQYF. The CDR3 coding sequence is TGTGCCAGCACCGACAGGGTAGGGGAGCAGTACTTC.

This CDR3 reads CASSVLAGVYEQYF. CDR3 coding DNA: TGTGCCAGCAGTGTGCTAGCGGGAGTCTACGAGCAGTACTTC. The chain carries TRBV25-1 and TRBJ2-7; 10 nucleotides align to TRBD2. The CDR3 is made up of 14 amino acids. Germline V gene lookup returns CDR1 MGHDK and CDR2 SYGVNS. The V gene end was trimmed by 4 bases and the J gene end by 3 bases; junction bases not matched to a gene: 3.

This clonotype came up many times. This CDR3 is CASNRGESSYNEQFF. For the CDR3, the DNA is TGTGCCAGCAACCGGGGCGAAAGCTCCTACAATGAGCAGTTCTTC. The rearrangement joins TRBV6-1 to TRBJ2-1, with D perhaps matching TRBD1 or TRBD2 (5 bases each). CDR3 length: 15 amino acids. Germline V CDR1 and CDR2: MNHNS, SASEGT. Trimming cost V 7 bases and J 0 bases, with 13 bases left between them.

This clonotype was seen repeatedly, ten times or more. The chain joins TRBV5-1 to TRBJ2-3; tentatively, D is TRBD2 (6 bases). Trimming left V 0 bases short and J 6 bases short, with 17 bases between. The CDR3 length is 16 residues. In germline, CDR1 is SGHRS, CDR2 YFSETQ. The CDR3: CASSLGISGNSDTQYF. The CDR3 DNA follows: TGCGCCAGCAGCTTGGGTATTAGCGGCAACTCCGATACGCAGTATTTT.